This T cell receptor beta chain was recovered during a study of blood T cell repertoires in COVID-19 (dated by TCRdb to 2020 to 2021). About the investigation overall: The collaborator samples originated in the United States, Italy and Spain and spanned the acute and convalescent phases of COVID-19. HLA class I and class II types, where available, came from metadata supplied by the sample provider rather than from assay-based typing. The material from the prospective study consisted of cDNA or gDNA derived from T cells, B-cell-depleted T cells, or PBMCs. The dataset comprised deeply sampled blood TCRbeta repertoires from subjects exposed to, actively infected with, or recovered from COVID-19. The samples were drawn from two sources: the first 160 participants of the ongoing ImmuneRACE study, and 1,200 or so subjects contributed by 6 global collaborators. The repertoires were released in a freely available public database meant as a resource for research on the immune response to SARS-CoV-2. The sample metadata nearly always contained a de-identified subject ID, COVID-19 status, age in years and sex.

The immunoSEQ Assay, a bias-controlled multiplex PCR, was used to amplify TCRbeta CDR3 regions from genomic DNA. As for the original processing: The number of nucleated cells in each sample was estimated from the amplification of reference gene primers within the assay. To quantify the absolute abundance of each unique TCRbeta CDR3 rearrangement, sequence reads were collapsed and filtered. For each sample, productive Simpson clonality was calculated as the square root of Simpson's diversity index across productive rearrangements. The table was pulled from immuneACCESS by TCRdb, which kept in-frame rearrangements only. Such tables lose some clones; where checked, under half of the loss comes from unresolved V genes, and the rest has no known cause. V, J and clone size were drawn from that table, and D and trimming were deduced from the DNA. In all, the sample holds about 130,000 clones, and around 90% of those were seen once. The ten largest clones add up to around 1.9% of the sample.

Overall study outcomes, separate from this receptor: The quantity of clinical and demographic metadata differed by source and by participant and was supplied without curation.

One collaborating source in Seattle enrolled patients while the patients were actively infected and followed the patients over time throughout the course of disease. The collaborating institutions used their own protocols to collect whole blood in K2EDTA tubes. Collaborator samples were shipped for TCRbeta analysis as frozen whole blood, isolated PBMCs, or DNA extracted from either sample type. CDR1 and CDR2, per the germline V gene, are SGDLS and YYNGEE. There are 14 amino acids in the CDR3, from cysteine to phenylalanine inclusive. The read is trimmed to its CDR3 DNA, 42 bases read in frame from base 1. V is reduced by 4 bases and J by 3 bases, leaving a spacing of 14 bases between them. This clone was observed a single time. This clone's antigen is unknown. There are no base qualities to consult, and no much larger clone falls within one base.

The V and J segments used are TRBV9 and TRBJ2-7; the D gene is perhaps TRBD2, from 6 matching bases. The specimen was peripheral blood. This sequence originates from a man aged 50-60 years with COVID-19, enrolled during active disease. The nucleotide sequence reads TGTGCCAGCAGCCGAGGAGGGAGCAACTACGAGCAGTACTTC. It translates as CASSRGGSNYEQYF.